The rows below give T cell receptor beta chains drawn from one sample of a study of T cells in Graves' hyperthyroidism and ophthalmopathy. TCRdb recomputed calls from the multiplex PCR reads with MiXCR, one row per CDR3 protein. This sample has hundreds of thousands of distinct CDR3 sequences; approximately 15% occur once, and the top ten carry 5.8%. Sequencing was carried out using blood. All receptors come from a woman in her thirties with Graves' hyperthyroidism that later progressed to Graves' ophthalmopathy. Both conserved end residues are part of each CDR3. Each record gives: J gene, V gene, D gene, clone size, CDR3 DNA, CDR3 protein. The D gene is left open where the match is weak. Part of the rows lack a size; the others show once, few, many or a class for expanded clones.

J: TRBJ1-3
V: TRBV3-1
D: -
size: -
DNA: TGTGCCAGCAGCCTAACTCAAGGGGCTGGAAACACCATATATTTT
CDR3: CASSLTQGAGNTIYF

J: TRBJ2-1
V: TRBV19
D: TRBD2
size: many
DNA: TGTGCCAGTAGTATAGCTAGCGGCCGTTACAATGAGCAGTTCTTC
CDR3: CASSIASGRYNEQFF

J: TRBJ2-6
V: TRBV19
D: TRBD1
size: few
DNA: TGTGCCAGTAGTGAAGGACAGGGGGAATCTGGGGCCAACGTCCTGACTTTC
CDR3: CASSEGQGESGANVLTF

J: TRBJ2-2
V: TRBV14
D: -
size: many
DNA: TGTGCCAGCAGCCAGGGAGTGTACACCGGGGAGCTGTTTTTT
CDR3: CASSQGVYTGELFF

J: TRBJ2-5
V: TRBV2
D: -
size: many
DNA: TGTGCCAGCGGATCCGGGACCGCCTGGGGGAACCAAGAGACCCAGTACTTC
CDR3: CASGSGTAWGNQETQYF

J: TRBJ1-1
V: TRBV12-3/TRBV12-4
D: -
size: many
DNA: TGTGCCAGCACCTGGGGAGGGAACACTGAAGCTTTCTTT
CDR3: CASTWGGNTEAFF

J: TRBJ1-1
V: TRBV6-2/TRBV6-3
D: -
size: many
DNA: TGTGCCAGCACCCATGGGGGATCTGAAGCTTTCTTT
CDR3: CASTHGGSEAFF

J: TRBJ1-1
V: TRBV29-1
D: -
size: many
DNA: TGCAGCGTTGATTCGGGGGCTGAAGCTTTCTTT
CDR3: CSVDSGAEAFF

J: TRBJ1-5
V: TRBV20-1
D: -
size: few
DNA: TGCAGTGCTAGAGATGGGGGTGGGAATCAGCCCCAGCATTTT
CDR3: CSARDGGGNQPQHF

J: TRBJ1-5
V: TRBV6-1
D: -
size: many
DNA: TGTGCCAGCAGTCTAGACAGCCTTGTTCAGCCCCAGCATTTT
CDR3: CASSLDSLVQPQHF

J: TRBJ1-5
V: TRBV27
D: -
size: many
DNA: TGTGCCAGCAGTTTCGAAGGGCTTGGTCAGCCCCAGCATTTT
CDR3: CASSFEGLGQPQHF

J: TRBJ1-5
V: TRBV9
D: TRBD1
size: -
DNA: TGTGCCAGCAGCGTAGGGCAGGGGGAGAATCAGCCCCAGCATTTT
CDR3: CASSVGQGENQPQHF

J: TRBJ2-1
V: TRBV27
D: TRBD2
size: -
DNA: TGTGCCAGCAGTCTATGGGGGAGGGAGACCTACAATGAGCAGTTCTTC
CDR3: CASSLWGRETYNEQFF

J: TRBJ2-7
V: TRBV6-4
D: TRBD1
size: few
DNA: TGTGCCAGCAATCCGGGGACAGGGATTAGTAGGCAGTACTTC
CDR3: CASNPGTGISRQYF

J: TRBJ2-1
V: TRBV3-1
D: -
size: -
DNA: TGTGCCAGCAGCCAAGCGAAGCTAAGCTCCTACAATGAGCAGTTCTTC
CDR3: CASSQAKLSSYNEQFF

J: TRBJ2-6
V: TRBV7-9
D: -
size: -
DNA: TGTGCCAGCAGCTTAGTCGGACAGATCTCGATTGCTGGGGCCAACGTCCTGACTTTC
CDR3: CASSLVGQISIAGANVLTF

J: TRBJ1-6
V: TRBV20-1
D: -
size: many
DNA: TGCAGTGCTAGAGATTGGCAAGGCCCGGATGGTCATTCACCCCTCCACTTT
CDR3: CSARDWQGPDGHSPLHF

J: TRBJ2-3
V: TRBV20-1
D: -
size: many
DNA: TGCAGTGCCCCTTCTCGTGACAGCGAGGAGTACCCTAGCACAGATACGCAGTATTTT
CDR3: CSAPSRDSEEYPSTDTQYF

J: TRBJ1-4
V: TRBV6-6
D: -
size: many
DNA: TGTGCCAGCAGTTACTCCATGAGGGAAGAAAAACTGTTTTTT
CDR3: CASSYSMREEKLFF

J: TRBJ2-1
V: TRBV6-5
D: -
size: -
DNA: TGTGCCAGCAGTTACTCGAAAACTCCCGAGAGGTTCTTC
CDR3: CASSYSKTPERFF

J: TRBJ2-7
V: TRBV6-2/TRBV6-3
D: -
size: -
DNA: TGTGCCAGCAGTTACTCGAGGGACGAGCAGTACTTC
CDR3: CASSYSRDEQYF

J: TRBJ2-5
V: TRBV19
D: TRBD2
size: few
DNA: TGTGCCAGTAGTATGGGACTAGCGGGAGTAGAGACCCAGTACTTC
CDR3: CASSMGLAGVETQYF

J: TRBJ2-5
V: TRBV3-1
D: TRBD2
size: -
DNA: TGTGCCAGCAGCCTTTCATCCGCAGGTCTAGCGGGAGGAGAGACCCAGTACTTC
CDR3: CASSLSSAGLAGGETQYF

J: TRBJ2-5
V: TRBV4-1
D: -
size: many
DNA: TGCGCCAGCAGCCAGCGCGCGGCCAGCAGGGGAGAGACCCAGTACTTC
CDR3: CASSQRAASRGETQYF

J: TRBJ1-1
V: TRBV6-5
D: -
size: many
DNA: TGTGCCAGCAGTTACTGGGACAAACCGAACACTGAAGCTTTCTTT
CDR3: CASSYWDKPNTEAFF

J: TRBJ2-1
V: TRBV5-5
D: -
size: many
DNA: TGTGCCAGCAGCTTGGAGGGGCTCAATGAGCAGTTCTTC
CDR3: CASSLEGLNEQFF

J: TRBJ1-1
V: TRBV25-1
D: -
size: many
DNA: TGTGCCAGCAGTGGCCCGATGGGGAACACTGAAGCTTTCTTT
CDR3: CASSGPMGNTEAFF

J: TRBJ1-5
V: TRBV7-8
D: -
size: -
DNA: TGTGCCAGCGGGAGGGGAATTGGGGGCAATCAGCCCCAGCATTTT
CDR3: CASGRGIGGNQPQHF